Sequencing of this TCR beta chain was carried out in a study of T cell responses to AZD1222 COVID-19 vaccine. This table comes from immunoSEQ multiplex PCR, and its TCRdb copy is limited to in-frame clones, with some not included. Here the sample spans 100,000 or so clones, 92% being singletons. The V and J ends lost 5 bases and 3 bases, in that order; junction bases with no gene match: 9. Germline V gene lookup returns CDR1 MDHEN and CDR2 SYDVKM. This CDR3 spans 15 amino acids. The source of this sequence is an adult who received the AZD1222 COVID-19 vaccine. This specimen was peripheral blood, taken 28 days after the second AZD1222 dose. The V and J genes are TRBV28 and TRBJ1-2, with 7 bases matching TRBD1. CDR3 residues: CASSRHRGRDYGYTF. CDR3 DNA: TGTGCCAGCAGTCGACACAGGGGACGGGACTATGGCTACACCTTC.